This T cell receptor (beta chain) was obtained from a study of T cells after yellow fever vaccination. In the study overall: SMART-Seq v4 Ultra Low Input prepared the low-cell-number fractions.

TCRdb redid the calling of the 5' RACE reads with MiXCR, one entry per CDR3 protein. The sample records around 73,000 distinct CDR3 sequences, around 7.3% being singletons. The CDR3 has 13 amino acids. CDR1 is SNHLY and CDR2 is FYNNEI in the germline V gene. V was pared by 2 bases and J by 5 bases, with 10 bases between. With regard to this clonotype: Its matching antigen is unknown.

The study, taken as a whole, reports: High-abundance clonotypes from the bulk population could contaminate FACS-sorted repertoires. Clones from primary vaccination mostly reappeared after the booster (approximately 95% CD4, about 88% CD8).

This clonotype was sampled from a man younger than 40 who received the YFV17D yellow fever vaccine. The sample consisted of CD8+ T cells sorted from PBMCs, taken on the day of the yellow fever booster vaccination. The chain uses TRBV2 and TRBJ2-7, with TRBD2 as a possible D gene (5 bases). The CDR3, as DNA: TGTGCCAGCAGTGAAACGAGGGTCAACGAGCAGTACTTC. This sequence encodes CASSETRVNEQYF.